This T cell receptor (beta chain) derives from a study of T cells after yellow fever vaccination. This clonotype was counted at least ten times. Its antigen remains unknown. Generation of TCR cDNA used 5'RACE template switching (which added a universal primer site and UMIs). TCRdb called the 5' RACE reads again in MiXCR, with one record for every CDR3 protein. The data hold some 340,000 distinct CDR3 sequences, with about 11% observed a single time. Findings of the study overall: Primary-vaccination clones mostly resurfaced post-booster (about 95% CD4, more than 85% CD8). Any FACS-sorted repertoire could hold abundant clonotypes that contaminate it from the bulk population.

The length of the CDR3 is 17 residues. The germline gives CDR1 LGHNA, CDR2 YSLEER. Trimming shortened V by 1 base and J by 8 bases, and 23 bases separated the two germline ends. This receptor was obtained from a man between 18 and 29 years old who received the YFV17D yellow fever vaccine. This material consisted of CD4+ T cells sorted from PBMCs, taken 45 days after the yellow fever booster vaccination. This chain joins TRBV4-3 and TRBJ2-5; possible D gene TRBD1, 7 bases. CDR3 sequence: CASSQALPAGGSNTQYF. The CDR3, as DNA: TGCGCCAGCAGCCAAGCCCTCCCCGCAGGGGGGAGTAATACCCAGTACTTC.